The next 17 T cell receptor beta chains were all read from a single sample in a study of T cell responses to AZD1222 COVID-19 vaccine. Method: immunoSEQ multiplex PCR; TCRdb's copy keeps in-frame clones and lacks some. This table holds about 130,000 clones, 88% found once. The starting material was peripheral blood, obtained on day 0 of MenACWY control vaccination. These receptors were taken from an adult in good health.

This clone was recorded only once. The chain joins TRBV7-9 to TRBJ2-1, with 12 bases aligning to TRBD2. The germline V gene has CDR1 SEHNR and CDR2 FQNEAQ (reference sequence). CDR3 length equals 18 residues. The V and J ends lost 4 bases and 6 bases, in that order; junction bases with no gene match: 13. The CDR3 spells CASSSRTSGTVRSNEQFF. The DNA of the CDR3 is TGTGCCAGCAGCTCAAGGACTAGCGGGACCGTCCGGAGCAATGAGCAGTTCTTC.

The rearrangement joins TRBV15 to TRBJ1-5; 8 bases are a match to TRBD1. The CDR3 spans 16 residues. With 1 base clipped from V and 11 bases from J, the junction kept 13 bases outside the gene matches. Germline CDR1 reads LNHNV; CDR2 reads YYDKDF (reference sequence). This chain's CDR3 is CATSRALAGTGTTQHF. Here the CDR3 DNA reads TGTGCCACCAGCAGAGCCCTGGCCGGGACAGGCACGACCCAGCATTTT.

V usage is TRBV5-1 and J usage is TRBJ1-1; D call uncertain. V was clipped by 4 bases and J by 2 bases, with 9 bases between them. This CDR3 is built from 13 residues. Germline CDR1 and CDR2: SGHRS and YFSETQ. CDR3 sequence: CASSIGPNTEAFF. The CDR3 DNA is TGCGCCAGCAGCATAGGACCAAACACTGAAGCTTTCTTT. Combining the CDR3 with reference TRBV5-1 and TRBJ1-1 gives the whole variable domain KAGVTQTPRYLIKTRGQQVTLSCSPISGHRSVSWYQQTPGQGLQFLFEYFSETQRNKGNFPGRFSGRQFSNSRSEMNVSTLELGDSALYLCASSIGPNTEAFFGQGTRLTVV.

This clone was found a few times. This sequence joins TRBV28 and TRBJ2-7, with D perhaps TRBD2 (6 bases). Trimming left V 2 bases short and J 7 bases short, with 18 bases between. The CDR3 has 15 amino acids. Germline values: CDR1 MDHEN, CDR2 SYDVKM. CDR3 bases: TGTGCCAGCAGTTTAGGAGGGGCGGGTGACCGGGAGCAGTACTTC. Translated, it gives CASSLGGAGDREQYF. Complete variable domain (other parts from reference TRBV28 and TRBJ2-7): DVKVTQSSRYLVKRTGEKVFLECVQDMDHENMFWYRQDPGLGLRLIYFSYDVKMKEKGDIPEGYSVSREKKERFSLILESASTNQTSMYLCASSLGGAGDREQYFGPGTRLTVT.

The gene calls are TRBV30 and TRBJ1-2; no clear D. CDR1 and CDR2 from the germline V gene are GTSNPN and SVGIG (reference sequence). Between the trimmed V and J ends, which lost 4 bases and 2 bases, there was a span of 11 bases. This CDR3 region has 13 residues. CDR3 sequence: CAWTGRLNYGYTF. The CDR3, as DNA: TGTGCCTGGACGGGGAGGCTCAACTATGGCTACACCTTC. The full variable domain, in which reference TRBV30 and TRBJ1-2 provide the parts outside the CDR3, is SQTIHQWPATLVQPVGSPLSLECTVEGTSNPNLYWYRQAAGRGLQLLFYSVGIGQISSEVPQNLSASRPQDRQFILSSKKLLLSDSGFYLCAWTGRLNYGYTFGSGTRLTVV.

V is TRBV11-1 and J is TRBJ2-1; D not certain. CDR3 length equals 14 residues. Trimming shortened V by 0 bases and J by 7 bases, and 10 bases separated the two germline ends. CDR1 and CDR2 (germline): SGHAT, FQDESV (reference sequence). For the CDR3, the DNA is TGTGCCAGCAGCTTAGCAAGTTATGATAATGAGCAGTTCTTC. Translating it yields CASSLASYDNEQFF. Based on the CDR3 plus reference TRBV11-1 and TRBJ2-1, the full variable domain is EAEVAQSPRYKITEKSQAVAFWCDPISGHATLYWYRQILGQGPELLVQFQDESVVDDSQLPKDRFSAERLKGVDSTLKIQPAELGDSAMYLCASSLASYDNEQFFGPGTRLTVL.

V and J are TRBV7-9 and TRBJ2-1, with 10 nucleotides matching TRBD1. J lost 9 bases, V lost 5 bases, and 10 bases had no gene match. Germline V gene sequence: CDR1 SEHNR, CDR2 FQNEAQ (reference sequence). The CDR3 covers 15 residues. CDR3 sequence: CASSADRGPVAEQFF. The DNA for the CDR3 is TGTGCCAGCAGCGCCGACAGGGGGCCTGTAGCTGAGCAGTTCTTC.

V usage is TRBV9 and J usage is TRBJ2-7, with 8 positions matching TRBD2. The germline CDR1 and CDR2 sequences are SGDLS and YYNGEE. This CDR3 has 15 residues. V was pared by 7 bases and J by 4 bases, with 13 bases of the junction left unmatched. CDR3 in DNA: TGTGCCAGCTCCCCCCTAGGGACTAGTCCATACGAGCAGTACTTC. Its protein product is CASSPLGTSPYEQYF.

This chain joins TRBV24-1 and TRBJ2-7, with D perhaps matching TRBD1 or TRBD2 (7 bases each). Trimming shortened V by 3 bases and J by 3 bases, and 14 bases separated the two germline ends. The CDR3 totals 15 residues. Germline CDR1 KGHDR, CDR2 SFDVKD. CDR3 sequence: CATSDARGGNYEQYF. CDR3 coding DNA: TGTGCCACCAGTGATGCCAGGGGGGGGAACTACGAGCAGTACTTC.

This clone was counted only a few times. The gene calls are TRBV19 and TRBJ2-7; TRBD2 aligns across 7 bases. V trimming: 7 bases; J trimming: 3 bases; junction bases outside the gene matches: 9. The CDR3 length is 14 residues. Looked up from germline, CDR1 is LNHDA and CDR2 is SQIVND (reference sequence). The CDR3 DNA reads TGTGCCAGTAAGGAGGGAGGGCCTTTCTACGAGCAGTACTTC. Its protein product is CASKEGGPFYEQYF.

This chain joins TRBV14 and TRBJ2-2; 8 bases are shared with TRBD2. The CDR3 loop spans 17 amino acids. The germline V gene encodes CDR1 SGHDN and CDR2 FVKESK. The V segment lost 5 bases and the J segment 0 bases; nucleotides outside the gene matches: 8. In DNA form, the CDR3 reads TGTGCCAGCAGCAGGGCTAGCGGGCGCTCGAACACCGGGGAGCTGTTTTTT. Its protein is CASSRASGRSNTGELFF. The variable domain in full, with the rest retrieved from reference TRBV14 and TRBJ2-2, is EAGVTQFPSHSVIEKGQTVTLRCDPISGHDNLYWYRRVMGKEIKFLLHFVKESKQDESGMPNNRFLAERTGGTYSTLKVQPAELEDSGVYFCASSRASGRSNTGELFFGEGSRLTVL.

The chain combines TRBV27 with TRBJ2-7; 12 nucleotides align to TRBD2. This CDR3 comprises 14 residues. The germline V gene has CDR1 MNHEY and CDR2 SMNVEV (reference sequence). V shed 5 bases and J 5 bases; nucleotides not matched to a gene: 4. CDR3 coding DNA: TGTGCCAGCAGTCCGAGACTAGCGGGAGACGAGCAGTACTTC. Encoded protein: CASSPRLAGDEQYF.

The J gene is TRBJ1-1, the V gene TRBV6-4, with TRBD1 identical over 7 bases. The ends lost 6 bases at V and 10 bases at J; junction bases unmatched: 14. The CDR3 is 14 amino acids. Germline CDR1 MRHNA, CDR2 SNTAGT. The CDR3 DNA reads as TGTGCCAGCAGCCCCGTCGAGGGGGCAGGGGCAGCTTTCTTT. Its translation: CASSPVEGAGAAFF.

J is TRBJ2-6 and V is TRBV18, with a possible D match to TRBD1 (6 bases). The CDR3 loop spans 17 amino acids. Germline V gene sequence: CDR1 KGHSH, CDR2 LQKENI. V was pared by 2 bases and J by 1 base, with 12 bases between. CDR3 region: CASSPGLGASGANVLTF. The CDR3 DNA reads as TGTGCCAGCTCACCAGGCCTGGGGGCGTCTGGGGCCAACGTCCTGACTTTC.

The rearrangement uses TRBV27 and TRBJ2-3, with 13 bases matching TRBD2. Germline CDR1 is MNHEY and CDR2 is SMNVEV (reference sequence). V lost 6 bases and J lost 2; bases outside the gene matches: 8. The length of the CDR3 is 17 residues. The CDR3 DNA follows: TGTGCCAGCAGCCGACTAGCGGGAGGCCGCCTCACAGATACGCAGTATTTT. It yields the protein CASSRLAGGRLTDTQYF.

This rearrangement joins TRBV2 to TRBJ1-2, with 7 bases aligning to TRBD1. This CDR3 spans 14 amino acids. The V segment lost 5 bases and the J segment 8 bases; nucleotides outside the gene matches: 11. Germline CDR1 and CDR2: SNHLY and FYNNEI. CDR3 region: CASSTYLQGDGYTF. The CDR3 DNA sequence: TGTGCCAGCAGTACCTACTTGCAGGGGGACGGCTACACCTTC.

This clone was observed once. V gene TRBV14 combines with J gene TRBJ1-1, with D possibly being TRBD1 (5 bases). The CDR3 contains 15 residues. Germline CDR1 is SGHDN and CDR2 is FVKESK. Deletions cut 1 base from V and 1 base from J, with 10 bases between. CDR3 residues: CASSQVQGRNTEAFF. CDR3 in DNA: TGTGCCAGCAGCCAAGTTCAGGGCCGGAACACTGAAGCTTTCTTT.